This T cell receptor beta chain derives from a study of blood T cells in healthy people across ages. Whole-study findings and limits: Age brought a roughly linear fall in TCR beta diversity measured per million T cells. Donors of long life had a larger count of naive CD4+ cells and greater diversity than aged donors.

The germline V and J ends were trimmed by 5 bases and 0 bases, with 8 bases remaining between them. The CDR3 consists of 14 residues. Germline CDR1 reads SGHRS; CDR2 reads YFSETQ. Next came a second PCR, run for 7 to 11 cycles, which used a sample-barcoded 5' primer along with a J-beta primer mix. Tagging of each cDNA molecule was performed by a template-switch adaptor with 12 random nucleotides. TCRdb recomputed calls from the 5' RACE reads with MiXCR, one row per CDR3 protein. The profile shows 1.5 million to 2 million distinct CDR3 sequences, 28% of them singletons. This clonotype was picked up many times. Its antigen is undetermined.

This sequence joins TRBV5-1 and TRBJ1-4; no clear D. The receptor's source is a woman younger than 45 in good health. Sequencing input: blood. As DNA, the CDR3 is TGCGCCAGCAGGTTAAGTGCAACTAATGAAAAACTGTTTTTT. Protein product: CASRLSATNEKLFF.